This record looks at one TCR beta chain sequence and its context. Measured with immunoSEQ multiplex PCR; TCRdb has only the in-frame clones, and not every one. The data contain about 2 million clones, roughly 95% of them singletons. The CDR3 extends over 16 amino acids. Looked up from germline, CDR1 is SEHNR and CDR2 is FQNEAQ (reference sequence). The J segment lost 6 bases and the V segment lost 0 bases, leaving 6 bases of the junction unmatched. The data belong to a study of shared clonotypes between healthy human individuals. Sequencing was done on a sample of naive CD4+ T cells sorted from blood. The subset denotes: CD45RA+ positively selected. This TCR was sampled from a man younger than 30 in good health. The V call is TRBV7-9, the J call TRBJ2-7; 12 bases fit TRBD1. This chain's CDR3 is CASSLALGQGAGEQYF. The CDR3 region has the DNA TGTGCCAGCAGCTTAGCTTTGGGACAGGGGGCCGGCGAGCAGTACTTC.